The source of this T cell receptor (beta chain) is a study of blood T cell repertoires in COVID-19 (dated by TCRdb to between 2020 and 2021). About the investigation overall: Samples covering the acute and convalescent phases of COVID-19 were provided by collaborators in the United States, Italy and Spain. The prospective study material was composed of cDNA or gDNA derived from T cells, B-cell-depleted T cells, or PBMCs. Subjects who had been exposed to COVID-19, were actively infected with it, or had recovered from it provided the deeply sampled blood TCRbeta repertoires that made up the dataset. A freely available public database, intended as a resource for researchers studying the immune response to SARS-CoV-2, is where the repertoires were released. The samples were drawn from two sources: the first 160 participants of the ongoing ImmuneRACE study, and fewer than 1,500 subjects contributed by 6 global collaborators. Nearly every sample came with metadata listing a de-identified subject ID, COVID-19 status, age in years and sex. Where available, HLA class I and class II types were obtained from metadata supplied by the sample provider rather than from assay-based typing.

Summary of the overall study and its limitations: Clinical and demographic metadata were provided uncurated, with the amount varying by source and participant.

Whole blood was collected in K2EDTA tubes by collaborating institutions according to the institutions' own protocols. For TCRbeta analysis, collaborators shipped samples in one of three forms: frozen whole blood, isolated PBMCs, or DNA extracted from either of those sample types. According to the germline V gene, CDR1 reads KGHSY and CDR2 reads FQNENV. Trimming removed 5 bases from V and 0 bases from J; the gene matches leave 7 bases unexplained. The CDR3 goes from the cysteine to the phenylalanine over 16 residues. Only CDR3 DNA remains: 48 bases, in frame from the first base. TCRbeta CDR3 regions were amplified from genomic DNA by means of the immunoSEQ Assay, a bias-controlled multiplex PCR. The published analysis was carried out like this. The number of nucleated cells in each sample was estimated by amplification of reference gene primers within the assay. To quantify the absolute abundance of each unique TCRbeta CDR3 rearrangement, sequence reads were collapsed and filtered. For each sample, productive Simpson clonality was calculated as the square root of Simpson's diversity index over productive rearrangements. TCRdb stores this immuneACCESS table with in-frame sequences only. Part of the clones is absent; in the studies checked, under half of the shortfall reflects unresolved V genes, and no reason is known for the rest. That table furnishes V, J and clone size, whereas the DNA furnished D and trimming. The sample records approximately 100,000 clones, roughly 90% of which are singletons. Under 7% of the sample belongs to the ten largest clones.

On this clone itself: The antigen this receptor binds is unknown. No base qualities exist here, and no much larger clone lies one base off it.

Sample: peripheral blood. The chain is assembled from TRBV16 and TRBJ1-3; 7 central nucleotides agree with TRBD1. This sequence originates from a woman aged 60 to 75 with acute or convalescent COVID-19. The DNA sequence is as follows: TGTGCCAGCAGCTTACAGGGACAGACCTCTGGAAACACCATATATTTT. It is translated as CASSLQGQTSGNTIYF.